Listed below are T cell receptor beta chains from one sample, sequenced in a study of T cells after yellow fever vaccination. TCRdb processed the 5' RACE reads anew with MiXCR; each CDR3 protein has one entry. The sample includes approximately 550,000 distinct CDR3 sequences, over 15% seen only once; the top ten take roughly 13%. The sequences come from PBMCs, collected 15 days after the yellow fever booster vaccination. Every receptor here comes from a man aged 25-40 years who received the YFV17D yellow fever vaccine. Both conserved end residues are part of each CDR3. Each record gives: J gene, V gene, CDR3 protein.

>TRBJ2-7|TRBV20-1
CSATQAGQSYEQYF
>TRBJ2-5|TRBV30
CAWEPGTSETQYF
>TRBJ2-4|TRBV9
CASSVGHLNIQYF
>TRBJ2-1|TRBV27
CASRDRQASSYNEQFF
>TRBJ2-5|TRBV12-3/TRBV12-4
CASSFATGSGETQYF
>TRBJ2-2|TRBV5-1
CASSSGLPGQGGAGELFF
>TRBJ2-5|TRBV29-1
CSVRVLQETQYF
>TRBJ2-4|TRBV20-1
CSAQTSGRNIQYF
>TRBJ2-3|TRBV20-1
CSAYRGASGTDTQYF
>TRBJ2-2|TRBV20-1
CSARDRAGGGGELFF
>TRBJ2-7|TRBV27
CASSPDRALGRQYF
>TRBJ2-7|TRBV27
CASRGSVSRLSYEQYF
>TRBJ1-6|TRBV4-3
CASSQERVTNSPLHF
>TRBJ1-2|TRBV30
CAWSVLEFGGGYTF
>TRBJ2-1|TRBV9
CASSVGSSGGNEQFF
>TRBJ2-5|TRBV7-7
CASSLGVFSETQYF
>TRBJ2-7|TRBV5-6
CASAQGAKEQYF
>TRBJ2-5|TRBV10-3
CAIRRDPQETQYF
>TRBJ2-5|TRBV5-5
CASSFQGETQYF
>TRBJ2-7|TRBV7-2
CASSSPTGIYEQYF
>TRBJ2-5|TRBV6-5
CASSYGLAVQGLQETQYF
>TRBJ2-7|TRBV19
CASSNPLRDRPYEQYF
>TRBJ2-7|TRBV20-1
CSAGRGQGIAYEQYF
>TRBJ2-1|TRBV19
CASSTNRVGEQFF
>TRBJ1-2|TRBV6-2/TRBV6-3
CASSYSKMFKEQENPGGYGYTF
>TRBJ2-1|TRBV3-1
CASRTGTGNEQFF
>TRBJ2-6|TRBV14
CASSHPVTGYGANVLTF
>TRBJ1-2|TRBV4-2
CASSQDWKTGVDYGYTF
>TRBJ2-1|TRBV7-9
CASSLPGLVVNNEQFF
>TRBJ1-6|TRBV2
CASRGGRGENSPLHF
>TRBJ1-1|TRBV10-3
CAIKGSTGNTEAFF
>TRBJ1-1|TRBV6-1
CASRLEGYVNTEAFF